These T cell receptor beta chains were read from a single sample in a study of cytomegalovirus exposure and HLA in healthy donors. The protocol was immunoSEQ multiplex PCR, while the TCRdb copy is restricted to in-frame clones and leaves out a portion. Of approximately 120,000 clones listed, 74% were seen once; the top ten hold about 2%. Sample: PBMCs. These receptors all stem from a human donor in good health. Both conserved end residues are part of each CDR3. Each record gives: J gene, clone size, D gene, V gene, CDR3 DNA, CDR3 protein. D genes are given only for firm matches. Where a row states a size, it is once, few, many or the class of an expanded clone; other rows omit it.

TRBJ2-7 . . TRBV28 TGTGCCAGTAAACCGGGACATTCCTACGAGCAGTACTTC CASKPGHSYEQYF
TRBJ2-7 . TRBD2 TRBV25-1 TGTGCCAGCACCCCGATGGCGGGGGGAAACTACTACGAGCAGTACTTC CASTPMAGGNYYEQYF
TRBJ1-4 . TRBD1 TRBV18 TGTGCCAGCTCACCGACGTGGGACAGGGCGGCTAATGAAAAACTGTTTTTT CASSPTWDRAANEKLFF
TRBJ2-3 few TRBD2 TRBV5-8 TGTGCCAGCAGCTTCTCGCGGGAGGTGGGCACAGATACGCAGTATTTT CASSFSREVGTDTQYF
TRBJ2-7 . TRBD1 TRBV28 TGTGCCAGCACTTCCCCGACAGGGTCTTACGAGCAGTACTTC CASTSPTGSYEQYF
TRBJ1-1 few . TRBV6-6 TGTGCCAGCAGTGGGACACAGAACACTGAAGCTTTCTTT CASSGTQNTEAFF
TRBJ2-1 . . TRBV5-1 TGCGCCAGCAGCAAGGGGACAGCGGGGGATGAGCAGTTCTTC CASSKGTAGDEQFF
TRBJ2-7 . . TRBV29-1 TGCAGCGCCGGAGATGACCTTAGGAGAGCCGAGCAGTACTTC CSAGDDLRRAEQYF
TRBJ1-1 . . TRBV27 TGTGCCAGCAGTTCGCGACGATCTAGCACTGAAGCTTTCTTT CASSSRRSSTEAFF
TRBJ1-1 . . TRBV7-9 TGTGCCAGCAGCTTCGGGGGGCTGAACACTGAAGCTTTCTTT CASSFGGLNTEAFF
TRBJ2-5 few . TRBV2 TGTGCCAGCAGGAAAAAGGAGGTCCAAGGGACCCAGTACTTC CASRKKEVQGTQYF
TRBJ1-3 . TRBD1 TRBV30 TGTGCCTGGAGGACCGGGACAGGGAGGAACACCATATATTTT CAWRTGTGRNTIYF
TRBJ1-1 few TRBD1 TRBV18 TGTGCCAGCTCACCCACAGGGGGGATGAACACTGAAGCTTTCTTT CASSPTGGMNTEAFF
TRBJ2-7 . . TRBV29-1 TGCAGCGTGACCTGGCAGACTCGAGGGGGCGAGCAGTACTTC CSVTWQTRGGEQYF
TRBJ2-1 . . TRBV19 TGTGCCAGTAGTATCCCCCTCAGGCGGGGAAAGTACAATGAGCAGTTCTTC CASSIPLRRGKYNEQFF
TRBJ1-2 . TRBD1 TRBV27 TGTGCCAGCAGTACCGGGACAGGGGGTCTCTATGGCTACACCTTC CASSTGTGGLYGYTF
TRBJ1-2 . TRBD1 TRBV2 TGTGCCAGCAGTGAAATCAGGGGGCAGACCGATGGCTACACCTTC CASSEIRGQTDGYTF
TRBJ2-5 once . TRBV2 TGTGCCAGCGGGGGGGGCCTGGAGGAGACCCAGTACTTC CASGGGLEETQYF
TRBJ2-3 . TRBD2 TRBV18 TGTGCCAGCTCACGACCTAGCGGGGGGAGCACAGATACGCAGTATTTT CASSRPSGGSTDTQYF
TRBJ1-2 . TRBD1 TRBV28 TGTGCCAGCAGATCTACAGGGGAGGATGGCTACACCTTC CASRSTGEDGYTF
TRBJ1-2 . . TRBV19 TGTGCCAGTTCCCGAAACCCTAGCGGAGACTATGGCTACACCTTC CASSRNPSGDYGYTF
TRBJ1-5 . . TRBV25-1 TGTGCCAGCAGTGAATCAGGGAAAGGTAATCAGCCCCAGCATTTT CASSESGKGNQPQHF
TRBJ2-3 . TRBD1 TRBV5-6 TGTGCCAGCAGCTTACAACAGGGGTACTTGGACCGGTATTTT CASSLQQGYLDRYF
TRBJ2-1 few TRBD2 TRBV5-4 TGTGCCAGCAGCTTCGAGGGGACTAGGGGACTTCTGGAGCAGTTCTTC CASSFEGTRGLLEQFF
TRBJ1-1 . . TRBV28 TGTGCCAGCGCCGCCGGAGCTATGAACACTGAAGCTTTCTTT CASAAGAMNTEAFF
TRBJ1-3 few . TRBV6-1 TGTGCCAGCAGACCGACAGCCTCTGGAAACACCATATATTTT CASRPTASGNTIYF
TRBJ1-5 . . TRBV19 TGTGCCAGTAGTCTGTATAATCAGCCCCAGCATTTT CASSLYNQPQHF
TRBJ1-6 . TRBD1 TRBV4-3 TGCGCCAGCAGCCAAGACACAGGGGGAGCGGGGTCACCCCTCCACTTT CASSQDTGGAGSPLHF
TRBJ2-7 few . TRBV7-2 TGTGCCAGCTCCGGTCAGGGGGCTAGCGGGGTTCACGAGCAGTACTTC CASSGQGASGVHEQYF
TRBJ1-3 . . TRBV7-9 TGTGCCAGCCGGGAGGGTAGTGGAAACACCATATATTTT CASREGSGNTIYF
TRBJ2-3 . TRBD2 TRBV4-2 TGTGCCAGCAGCCAAGATTCGGGGACTAGCCGTCCAGATACGCAGTATTTT CASSQDSGTSRPDTQYF
TRBJ1-1 . TRBD1 TRBV10-3 TGTGCCATCAGCCGCACAGGGGGCACTGAAGCTTTCTTT CAISRTGGTEAFF
TRBJ1-1 . . TRBV6-6 TGTGCCAGCAGTTATGCCGGGAACACTGAAGCTTTCTTT CASSYAGNTEAFF
TRBJ2-7 few . TRBV21-1 TGTGCCAGGAGGTCCGGGAGGGTGGTCTACGAGCAGTACTTC CARRSGRVVYEQYF
TRBJ2-3 few TRBD1 TRBV7-2 TGTGCCAGCAGCTTACGGACAGGTTCGGCAGATACGCAGTATTTT CASSLRTGSADTQYF
TRBJ2-7 few TRBD1 TRBV10-3 TGTGCCATCAGTGACGGACAGGGGGAGAACGAGCAGTACTTC CAISDGQGENEQYF
TRBJ1-5 few . TRBV11-2 TGTGCCAGCAGCTTAGGGCGACTTGGCAATCAGCCCCAGCATTTT CASSLGRLGNQPQHF
TRBJ2-3 once . TRBV19 TGTGCCAGTAGTAGCGGCGGTGGCACAGATACGCAGTATTTT CASSSGGGTDTQYF
TRBJ1-2 . TRBD1 TRBV28 TGTGCCAGCATGGACAGGGGGGGAGGCTACACCTTC CASMDRGGGYTF
TRBJ1-4 . TRBD1 TRBV2 TGTGCCAGCAGTGAAAAGAGGCCGGGACAGGGGGGAAAACTGTTTTTT CASSEKRPGQGGKLFF